These 27 T cell receptor beta chains originate from one sample sequenced in a study of blood T cells in healthy people across ages. The use of a sample-barcoded 5' primer and a J-beta primer mix characterized a second PCR of about 6 to 11 cycles. Using its own MiXCR run on the 5' RACE reads, TCRdb lists one record per CDR3 protein. In the table there are hundreds of thousands of distinct CDR3 sequences, 58% of which are singletons. Sequencing was performed on blood. The source is a man under 40 in good health.

The chain couples TRBV11-2 to TRBJ1-4; D perhaps matches TRBD1 (5 bases). V was clipped by 0 bases and J by 7 bases, with 12 bases between them. Per the germline V gene, CDR1 is SGHAT and CDR2 is FQNNGV. The CDR3 is made up of 15 amino acids. The CDR3 sequence: CASSLDPGRGEKLFF. Here the CDR3 DNA reads TGTGCCAGCAGCTTAGATCCCGGGAGGGGTGAAAAACTGTTTTTT.

V is TRBV3-1 and J is TRBJ1-5; D uncertain. The germline V gene has CDR1 LGHDT and CDR2 YNNKEL (reference sequence). The CDR3 consists of 14 residues. The ends were cut back, 0 bases at V and 5 bases at J, with 8 bases in the middle. CDR3 coding DNA: TGTGCCAGCAGCCAAGATTGGATCGATCAGCCCCAGCATTTT. It yields the protein CASSQDWIDQPQHF.

The chain combines TRBV20-1 with TRBJ2-7; 15 bases align to TRBD2. This CDR3 has 15 residues. Losses at the gene ends were 5 bases for V and 3 bases for J; bases not matched to a gene: 5. Germline CDR1 reads DFQATT; CDR2 reads SNEGSKA (reference sequence). The CDR3 DNA follows: TGCAGTGCTCCCGGGACTAGCGGGAGGATCTACGAGCAGTACTTC. This sequence encodes CSAPGTSGRIYEQYF.

In its sample, this clonotype was seen a few times. This sequence joins TRBV14 and TRBJ2-5; no reliable D call. This CDR3 comprises 16 residues. V lost 1 base, J lost 1 base, and 13 bases lay in between. The germline CDR1 and CDR2 sequences are SGHDN and FVKESK. CDR3 sequence reads: CASSQGIGDIQETQYF. CDR3 sequence (DNA): TGTGCCAGCAGCCAAGGAATTGGGGATATCCAAGAGACCCAGTACTTC.

This clonotype has just a few counts. The genes are TRBV10-3 and TRBJ2-3; D gene unclear. The germline gives CDR1 ENHRY, CDR2 SYGVKD. The CDR3 sequence is 15 residues long. The V end lost 10 bases, the J end lost 0 bases, and 17 bases lay between the germline ends. CDR3 DNA sequence: TGTGCCACAGTCAATTACGGCAGTAGCACAGATACGCAGTATTTT. Translated: CATVNYGSSTDTQYF.

This clonotype was counted at least ten times. The V and J genes are TRBV7-2 and TRBJ1-1, with D possibly TRBD1 on 6 matching bases. The CDR3 contains 15 residues. V lost 5 bases and J 1 base, leaving 14 bases between the germline ends. In germline, CDR1 is SGHTA, CDR2 FQGNSA. The CDR3 DNA is TGTGCCAGCAGCCCCCTCAGGGGAGGGAACACTGAAGCTTTCTTT. Translated: CASSPLRGGNTEAFF.

The V and J genes are TRBV29-1 and TRBJ2-1; 9 nucleotides line up with TRBD1. From germline, CDR1 is SQVTM and CDR2 ANQGSEA. The J segment lost 5 bases and the V segment lost 3 bases, leaving 5 bases of the junction unmatched. There are 14 residues in the CDR3. The CDR3 loop reads CSVDRTGANNEQFF. Here the CDR3 DNA reads TGCAGCGTTGATAGGACAGGGGCTAACAATGAGCAGTTCTTC.

Details on this clonotype: Sequence at one end of the junction differs from germline and may be a read error. The genes are TRBV6-2 or TRBV6-3 and TRBJ2-1; possible D gene TRBD2, 6 bases. Germline lookup yields CDR1 MNHEY and CDR2 SVGEGT. The CDR3 extends over 17 amino acids. The DNA of the CDR3 is TGTGCCAGCAGTTACTGGGGTACGGGAGTGGGCTACAAGGAGCAGTTCTTC. Translation gives CASSYWGTGVGYKEQFF.

This clonotype came up a few times. The J gene is TRBJ1-2, the V gene TRBV29-1; no definite D call. The CDR3 runs to 13 residues. The ends were cut back, 7 bases at V and 3 bases at J, with 15 bases in the middle. Germline CDR1 SQVTM, CDR2 ANQGSEA. For the CDR3, the DNA is TGCAGCGCTGATTACAAATTGGACTATGGCTACACCTTC. It translates to CSADYKLDYGYTF.

This clonotype was seen a few times. This chain connects TRBV6-6 to TRBJ2-3, with 11 nucleotides matching TRBD2. Germline CDR1 reads MNHNY; CDR2 reads SVGAGI (reference sequence). The CDR3 covers 17 residues. V lost 8 bases, J lost 3 bases, and 13 bases stayed unmatched. Written as DNA, the CDR3 is TGTGCCAGCCTGAATAGCGGGGGGGCCATCTTGACAGATACGCAGTATTTT. Protein sequence: CASLNSGGAILTDTQYF.

The V call is TRBV12-3 or TRBV12-4, the J call TRBJ2-5; 8 bases map to TRBD1. This CDR3 has 14 residues. The trim removed 0 bases at V and 5 bases at J, leaving 2 bases unmatched. The CDR3 is CASSLADRGETQYF. The CDR3, as DNA: TGTGCCAGCAGTTTAGCCGACAGGGGTGAGACCCAGTACTTC.

The V gene is TRBV20-1, the J gene TRBJ2-5; 9 positions agree with TRBD1. The closer fit of TRBJ2-7 to the DNA end suggests the J call may be wrong. The CDR3 covers 16 residues. Germline V gives CDR1 DFQATT, CDR2 SNEGSKA (reference sequence). The CDR3 DNA reads as TGCAGTGCTAGAGGTACTACGGGACAGGGTCTGTACGAGCAGTACTTC. Residues: CSARGTTGQGLYEQYF.

V gene TRBV11-2 combines with J gene TRBJ2-7, with D perhaps TRBD2 (6 bases). Gene TRBJ2-5 matches the end of the DNA better, so the J call may be wrong. Per germline, CDR1 SGHAT and CDR2 FQNNGV. There are 14 residues in the CDR3. CDR3: CASSQDGRGETQYF. Here the CDR3 DNA reads TGTGCCAGCAGCCAAGACGGGAGAGGAGAGACCCAGTACTTC.

As for this clonotype: An end of the junction does not agree with germline; a read error may underlie this. The CDR3 sequence: CSARDRGETQYF. As DNA, the CDR3 is TGCAGTGCCAGAGATCGTGGGGAGACCCAGTACTTC. The genes are TRBV20-1 and TRBJ2-5, with unresolved D. The CDR3 extends over 12 amino acids. The V gene's germline CDR1 is DFQATT and CDR2 SNEGSKA (reference sequence).

There are a few counts of this clonotype. The chain uses TRBV20-1 and TRBJ2-7, with a possible D match to TRBD1 (5 bases). The CDR3 covers 14 residues. V was shortened by 3 bases and J by 0 bases, with 12 bases between the two germline ends. The V gene's germline CDR1 is DFQATT and CDR2 SNEGSKA (reference sequence). CDR3 sequence reads: CSASLGVGSYEQYF. CDR3 nucleotide sequence: TGCAGTGCTAGTCTAGGGGTAGGCTCCTACGAGCAGTACTTC.

The chain combines TRBV20-1 with TRBJ1-1; D is unresolved. The V and J ends lost 2 bases and 0 bases respectively, with 13 bases between them. Per the germline V gene, CDR1 is DFQATT and CDR2 is SNEGSKA (reference sequence). This CDR3 comprises 15 residues. The CDR3 region is CSARRAAIMNTEAFF. The CDR3 nucleotides read TGCAGTGCTAGAAGGGCAGCTATTATGAACACTGAAGCTTTCTTT.

CDR3 nucleotide sequence: TGTGCCAGCAGCTTACAGGGAGGATGGACTGAAGCTTTCTTT. Protein sequence: CASSLQGGWTEAFF. This chain uses TRBV7-2 with TRBJ1-1, with D possibly matching TRBD1 (5 bases). Germline assignment: CDR1 SGHTA and CDR2 FQGNSA. The germline V and J ends were trimmed by 2 bases and 5 bases, with 12 bases remaining between them. This CDR3 has 14 residues.

The V and J genes are TRBV3-1 and TRBJ2-4; TRBD2 might be the D (6 bases). The J call may be mistaken, given a closer DNA end match to TRBJ2-7. The CDR3 is made up of 14 amino acids. Germline lookup yields CDR1 LGHDT and CDR2 YNNKEL (reference sequence). The chain's CDR3 is CASSRGNREYEQYF. DNA of the CDR3: TGTGCCAGCAGCCGAGGTAACCGGGAGTACGAGCAGTACTTC.

The rearrangement uses TRBV9 and TRBJ2-1; 11 bases map to TRBD2. The CDR3 is made up of 17 amino acids. CDR1 is SGDLS and CDR2 is YYNGEE in the germline V gene. The J segment lost 9 bases and the V segment lost 0 bases, leaving 11 bases of the junction unmatched. This CDR3 is CASSVGGRGLAESEQFF. The CDR3 DNA follows: TGTGCCAGCAGCGTAGGAGGAAGGGGACTAGCGGAAAGTGAGCAGTTCTTC.

V and J are TRBV5-1 and TRBJ1-6; TRBD1 is a possible D gene (5 bases). Germline V gene sequence: CDR1 SGHRS, CDR2 YFSETQ. The ends were cut back, 0 bases at V and 9 bases at J, with 13 bases in the middle. This CDR3 region has 15 residues. CDR3 in amino acids: CASSLEGTPGSPLHF. Here the CDR3 DNA reads TGCGCCAGCAGCTTGGAGGGGACTCCTGGTTCACCCCTCCACTTT.

This clonotype was seen a handful of times. The V and J genes are TRBV4-2 and TRBJ2-4; 7 bases fit TRBD2. The end of the DNA fits TRBJ2-7 better, so the J call may be wrong. The CDR3 spans 12 residues. CDR1 is LGHNA, CDR2 YNFKEQ, per germline. CDR3 sequence: CASSRLASEQYF. CDR3 sequence (DNA): TGTGCCAGCAGCCGACTAGCTTCCGAGCAGTACTTC.

The rearrangement uses TRBV7-8 and TRBJ1-1, with 10 bases matching TRBD1. Germline-derived CDR1 and CDR2 are SGHVS and FQNEAQ. V lost 4 bases to trimming and J lost 1 base; unmatched junction nucleotides: 12. The CDR3 sequence is 18 residues long. The CDR3 region has the DNA TGTGCCAGCAGCTCCCCCGGGGGGACAGGGGCCACGAACACTGAAGCTTTCTTT. Translation gives CASSSPGGTGATNTEAFF.

This clonotype occurred a few times. The chain recombines TRBV12-3 or TRBV12-4 with TRBJ1-6; 10 bases map to TRBD1. Trimming took 5 bases from V and 7 from J; bases not matched to a gene: 5. This CDR3 region has 15 residues. The CDR3 region is CASSPRTGGNSPLHF. CDR3 nucleotides: TGTGCCAGCAGTCCCCGGACAGGGGGGAATTCACCCCTCCACTTT.

The CDR3, as DNA: TGCGCCAGCAGCTTCTCGGCGGTTCTAGCGGGGGGTCTCGATGAGCAGTACTTC. Its translation is CASSFSAVLAGGLDEQYF. The chain recombines TRBV5-1 with TRBJ2-1; 11 bases line up with TRBD2. TRBJ2-7 matches the DNA end more closely, so the J call is doubtful. The CDR3 spans 18 residues. Germline V CDR1 and CDR2: SGHRS, YFSETQ.

The rearrangement links TRBV7-2 to TRBJ2-1; possibly TRBD1 or TRBD2 for D (6 bases each). The germline V gene has CDR1 SGHTA and CDR2 FQGNSA. The CDR3 runs to 16 residues. V dropped 6 bases and J dropped 5 bases, with 20 bases sitting between them. CDR3 sequence (DNA): TGTGCCAGCAGTTTGACGGCGGGGACAAAACACAATGAGCAGTTCTTC. It yields the protein CASSLTAGTKHNEQFF.

The genes are TRBV5-1 and TRBJ2-5; tentatively, D is TRBD1 (7 bases). The germline V gene encodes CDR1 SGHRS and CDR2 YFSETQ. The CDR3 length is 14 residues. Trimming shortened V by 0 bases and J by 4 bases, and 10 bases separated the two germline ends. The CDR3 spells CASSLEQGGETQYF. The CDR3 region has the DNA TGCGCCAGCAGCTTGGAGCAGGGGGGAGAGACCCAGTACTTC.

This clonotype was seen more than once but under ten times. This sequence joins TRBV28 and TRBJ2-5; D gene uncertain. Trimming left V 8 bases short and J 5 bases short, with 6 bases between. Germline V gene lookup returns CDR1 MDHEN and CDR2 SYDVKM. The CDR3 totals 10 residues. The CDR3 DNA is TGTGCCAGCTACGGGGAGACCCAGTACTTC. Translating it yields CASYGETQYF.